This TCR beta chain was sequenced during a study of T-cell memory formation after mild COVID-19. General study points: A second wave expanding day 15 to 37 was CD4+-biased; contracting clones were balanced.

Germline V gene lookup returns CDR1 SQVTM and CDR2 ANQGSEA. V was clipped by 0 bases and J by 5 bases; unmatched bases: 14. The length of the CDR3 is 17 residues. Each CDR3 protein gets one entry after TCRdb re-called the 5' RACE reads with MiXCR. The profile covers around 340,000 distinct CDR3 sequences, with roughly an eighth appearing a single time and roughly a fifth taken by the ten largest. This clonotype was seen a few times. Its antigen is as yet unknown. What was sequenced was PBMCs or a T cell subset sorted from them (not recorded which). This chain joins TRBV29-1 and TRBJ2-7; 9 bases map to TRBD1. The sequence came from a man aged 18-30 years who had mild COVID-19 (a few samples of this study predate the infection). Cell type and time point are not known. In DNA, the CDR3 is TGCAGCGTTGAAGATCCCCGGGACAGGGTCCCTGTCGACGAGCAGTACGTC. Protein sequence: CSVEDPRDRVPVDEQYV.